This TCR beta chain was captured in a study of response to subunit inactivated influenza vaccine. Study-wide findings and caveats: The study's authors posited that every seasonal influenza vaccination enlists few new T cells.

Points on this clonotype: Antigen unknown.

TCRdb recomputed calls from the RT-PCR reads with MiXCR, one row per CDR3 protein. Of about 190,000 distinct CDR3 sequences listed, under 15% are singletons. This CDR3 is built from 11 residues. Trimming cost V 2 bases and J 9 bases, with 8 bases left between them. Germline V CDR1 and CDR2: SQVTM, ANQGSEA. The V gene is TRBV29-1, the J gene TRBJ2-1, with D unresolved. The sequence was obtained from a man aged 50 or older who received an inactivated influenza vaccine. The sequencing here drew on CD8+ T cells sorted from PBMCs, taken roughly 5 days after vaccination. CDR3 bases: TGCAGCGTTGAATTTCGGGTTGAGCAGTTCTTC. Protein product: CSVEFRVEQFF.